Presented here are 20 T cell receptor beta chains from one specimen sequenced in a study of spatial heterogeneity in lung cancer. Stated time point: blood at routine non-recurrence follow-up after resection. TCRdb analysed the 5' RACE reads with MiXCR anew, one entry per CDR3 protein. The repertoire holds 110,000 or so distinct CDR3 sequences, with less than 14% as singletons. Here the sequenced sample was PBMCs, taken at follow-up. The receptors were gathered from a female donor with early-stage non-small cell lung cancer.

This clonotype was counted ten times or more. The chain links TRBV30 to TRBJ2-3; a possible D gene is TRBD2 (6 bases). The germline V and J ends were trimmed by 1 base and 3 bases, with 8 bases remaining between them. The CDR3 contains 13 residues. Germline V gene sequence: CDR1 GTSNPN, CDR2 SVGIG (reference sequence). CDR3 bases: TGTGCCTGGAGTGCGGGAGCTACAGATACGCAGTATTTT. This sequence encodes CAWSAGATDTQYF.

This clonotype appeared a few times. V is TRBV29-1 and J is TRBJ2-1; D uncertain. The CDR3 is 12 amino acids. The V gene's germline CDR1 is SQVTM and CDR2 ANQGSEA. V gave up 2 bases and J gave up 6 bases, with 8 bases separating them. The CDR3, as DNA: TGCAGCGTTGAACTCACTCTCAATGAGCAGTTCTTC. Residues: CSVELTLNEQFF.

This clonotype was seen at least ten times. The rearrangement joins TRBV2 to TRBJ2-1, with D possibly TRBD2 on 6 matching bases. The CDR3 covers 13 residues. Germline V gives CDR1 SNHLY, CDR2 FYNNEI. V lost 9 bases to trimming and J lost 0 bases, with 9 bases between them. The CDR3 nucleotides are TGTGCCAGTAGCGGAAACTCCTACAATGAGCAGTTCTTC. Translation: CASSGNSYNEQFF.

This clonotype was counted many times. This chain links TRBV28 with TRBJ2-1, with D tentatively TRBD2 (6 bases). The germline V gene has CDR1 MDHEN and CDR2 SYDVKM. V gave up 4 bases and J gave up 6 bases, with 10 bases separating them. CDR3 length equals 13 residues. Here the CDR3 reads CASSSQGLNEQFF. Here the CDR3 DNA reads TGTGCCAGCAGTTCGCAGGGACTCAATGAGCAGTTCTTC.

The rearrangement uses TRBV29-1 and TRBJ1-3; D gene ambiguous. With 0 bases removed from V and 7 bases from J, the gap between germline ends came to 13 bases. The CDR3 has 14 amino acids. Germline assignment: CDR1 SQVTM and CDR2 ANQGSEA. The CDR3 coding sequence is TGCAGCGTTGAAGACCCCCGGCGGCCGAACACCATATATTTT. Residues: CSVEDPRRPNTIYF.

This clonotype has more than one count but fewer than ten. The chain couples TRBV7-9 to TRBJ1-6; no firm D call. Trimming took 5 bases from V and 1 from J, leaving 12 bases between them. In germline, CDR1 is SEHNR, CDR2 FQNEAQ (reference sequence). The CDR3 extends over 16 amino acids. The CDR3 protein is CASSRFDPSYNSPLHF. In DNA form, the CDR3 reads TGTGCCAGCAGCCGGTTCGATCCGTCCTATAATTCACCCCTCCACTTT.

The rearrangement uses TRBV5-6 and TRBJ1-2; D unclear. The germline CDR1 and CDR2 sequences are SGHDT and YYEEEE. The V gene lost 0 bases and the J gene lost 4 bases, with 10 bases spanning the gap. The CDR3 totals 14 residues. The CDR3 nucleotides read TGTGCCAGCAGCTTGGCGCAGGAGCTCTATGGCTACACCTTC. Translated, it gives CASSLAQELYGYTF.

At least ten counts were recorded for this clonotype. The genes are TRBV5-1 and TRBJ2-3; D not certain. Deletions cut 1 base from V and 2 bases from J, with 11 bases between. CDR3 length equals 15 residues. CDR1 SGHRS and CDR2 YFSETQ come from the germline V gene. CDR3 DNA sequence: TGCGCCAGCAGCTTGCTGTTCGGATCCACAGATACGCAGTATTTT. Translated: CASSLLFGSTDTQYF. Complete variable domain (other parts from reference TRBV5-1 and TRBJ2-3): KAGVTQTPRYLIKTRGQQVTLSCSPISGHRSVSWYQQTPGQGLQFLFEYFSETQRNKGNFPGRFSGRQFSNSRSEMNVSTLELGDSALYLCASSLLFGSTDTQYFGPGTRLTVL.

This clonotype was seen only a few times. The rearrangement links TRBV9 to TRBJ2-2; D gene uncertain. The CDR3 is made up of 13 amino acids. CDR1 is SGDLS and CDR2 is YYNGEE in the germline V gene. Trimming shortened V by 0 bases and J by 8 bases, and 8 bases separated the two germline ends. In nucleotides, the CDR3 is TGTGCCAGCAGCGTAGCTATTACTGGGGAGCTGTTTTTT. Translation gives CASSVAITGELFF.

This clonotype was seen repeatedly, ten times or more. The gene calls are TRBV29-1 and TRBJ1-6, with D unresolved. The CDR3 covers 14 residues. Germline CDR1 and CDR2: SQVTM and ANQGSEA. Trimming pared 5 bases from V and 7 bases from J, leaving 15 bases between. The CDR3 coding sequence is TGCAGCGTTCTCACGGGGATTCGAAATTCACCCCTCCACTTT. It is translated as CSVLTGIRNSPLHF.

This clonotype was counted at least ten times. The chain combines TRBV11-2 with TRBJ2-7; 9 nucleotides align to TRBD1. Looked up from germline, CDR1 is SGHAT and CDR2 is FQNNGV. J was trimmed by 4 bases and V by 4 bases; bases with no gene match: 8. The CDR3 runs to 15 residues. The CDR3 loop reads CASSSNRDRAYEQYF. The DNA of the CDR3 is TGTGCCAGCAGCTCGAACCGGGACAGGGCATACGAGCAGTACTTC.

At least ten counts were recorded for this clonotype. The V and J genes are TRBV5-1 and TRBJ2-1; 7 bases align to TRBD2. The CDR3 is 14 amino acids. CDR1 and CDR2 from the germline V gene are SGHRS and YFSETQ. V trimming: 4 bases; J trimming: 2 bases; junction bases outside the gene matches: 3. The CDR3 here is CASSPGGTYNEQFF. The CDR3 coding sequence is TGCGCCAGCAGCCCGGGAGGAACCTACAATGAGCAGTTCTTC.

The rearrangement uses TRBV21-1 and TRBJ2-3; TRBD2, the D gene given by the table, was not confirmed from the DNA. TRBV21-1 is a recognized pseudogene. The length of the CDR3 is 16 residues. CDR3 in amino acids: CASSVPGLDISDTQYF. As DNA, the CDR3 is TGTGCCAGCAGCGTGCCGGGACTAGATATTTCAGATACGCAGTATTTT.

V usage is TRBV7-9 and J usage is TRBJ2-5; D remains ambiguous. Germline V lookup: CDR1 SEHNR, CDR2 FQNEAQ (reference sequence). The V and J ends lost 5 bases and 3 bases respectively, with 16 bases between them. The CDR3 runs to 15 residues. In nucleotides, the CDR3 is TGTGCCAGCAGCCACCAGCACGGGCCAGAAGAGACCCAGTACTTC. Its protein product is CASSHQHGPEETQYF.

This clonotype was counted between two and nine times. The V call is TRBV7-9, the J call TRBJ1-2; 9 positions agree with TRBD1. Per germline, CDR1 SEHNR and CDR2 FQNEAQ (reference sequence). With V trimmed by 5 bases and J by 1 base, 14 bases remained unmatched. The CDR3 runs to 18 residues. CDR3 coding DNA: TGTGCCAGCAGCCCGCACAGGGGGCGACGCCCAGATAACTATGGCTACACCTTC. Residues: CASSPHRGRRPDNYGYTF. The complete variable domain, with remaining parts taken from reference TRBV7-9 and TRBJ1-2, reads DTGVSQNPRHKITKRGQNVTFRCDPISEHNRLYWYRQTLGQGPEFLTYFQNEAQLEKSRLLSDRFSAERPKGSFSTLEIQRTEQGDSAMYLCASSPHRGRRPDNYGYTFGSGTRLTVV.

This clonotype has a handful of counts. The rearrangement links TRBV6-1 to TRBJ2-1; 7 bases line up with TRBD1. There are 13 residues in the CDR3. Germline V gene lookup returns CDR1 MNHNS and CDR2 SASEGT. The J segment lost 9 bases and the V segment lost 5 bases, leaving 7 bases of the junction unmatched. As DNA, the CDR3 is TGTGCCAGCAGTCCGACAGGGTCCGCTGAGCAGTTCTTC. It encodes CASSPTGSAEQFF.

This clonotype was found many times. This chain joins TRBV7-9 and TRBJ1-4; D is ambiguous. V was clipped by 5 bases and J by 0 bases, with 28 bases between them. The CDR3 spans 21 residues. In germline, CDR1 is SEHNR, CDR2 FQNEAQ (reference sequence). CDR3 in DNA: TGTGCCAGCAGCCTCCCCGGCGGTTTGACATCGATCGGGACAACTAATGAAAAACTGTTTTTT. Protein sequence: CASSLPGGLTSIGTTNEKLFF.

Many counts were recorded for this clonotype. This chain uses TRBV12-3 or TRBV12-4 with TRBJ2-7; 8 bases line up with TRBD2. The CDR3 extends over 15 amino acids. The trim removed 4 bases at V and 3 bases at J, leaving 8 bases unmatched. The DNA for the CDR3 is TGTGCCAGCAGTTGGCTAGCGGGCCCTAACTACGAGCAGTACTTC. It encodes CASSWLAGPNYEQYF.

The V gene is TRBV29-1, the J gene TRBJ2-7; no firm D call. V was pared by 6 bases and J by 1 base, with 13 bases between. CDR1 is SQVTM, CDR2 ANQGSEA, per germline. The length of the CDR3 is 13 residues. CDR3 coding DNA: TGCAGCGTCGTTACGACCCAGTCCTACGAGCAGTACTTC. It translates to CSVVTTQSYEQYF.

This clonotype occurred many times. CDR3 region: CASRPGLAGVTGELFF. The CDR3 nucleotides read TGTGCCAGCAGACCTGGACTAGCGGGAGTGACCGGGGAGCTGTTTTTT. The genes are TRBV6-6 and TRBJ2-2; 13 bases are shared with TRBD2. The germline gives CDR1 MNHNY, CDR2 SVGAGI (reference sequence). The V segment lost 6 bases and the J segment 5 bases; nucleotides outside the gene matches: 6. The CDR3 is made up of 16 amino acids.